These 6 T cell receptor beta chains were all obtained from the same sample, sequenced in a study of shared clonotypes between healthy human individuals. Generated by immunoSEQ multiplex PCR, the TCRdb table keeps only in-frame clones and is missing some. This sample carries about 2.4 million clones, approximately 92% of them seen once, and the ten largest clones take about 0.13%. Sequenced material: naive CD4+ T cells sorted from blood. Documented subset: CD45RA+ positively selected. The receptors originated from a man aged 18 to 29 in good health.

The CDR3 sequence is CASSWGTGELFF. CDR3 coding DNA: TGTGCCAGCAGCTGGGGAACCGGGGAGCTGTTTTTT. The chain is built from TRBV5-4 and TRBJ2-2; D unresolved. Trimming removed 3 bases at V and 5 bases at J, with 5 bases between. From germline, CDR1 is SGHNT and CDR2 YYREEE (reference sequence). The CDR3 has 12 residues.

This chain connects TRBV6-5 to TRBJ2-3; D may be TRBD1 (6 bases). CDR1 is MNHEY, CDR2 SVGAGI, per germline. The V gene lost 6 bases and the J gene lost 3 bases, with 10 bases spanning the gap. This CDR3 is built from 13 residues. The CDR3 region is CASSRDITDTQYF. The CDR3 DNA reads TGTGCCAGCAGCAGGGACATAACAGATACGCAGTATTTT.

The chain recombines TRBV10-3 with TRBJ2-7; D call uncertain. The germline V gene encodes CDR1 ENHRY and CDR2 SYGVKD. The CDR3 totals 16 residues. V dropped 0 bases and J dropped 0 bases, with 12 bases sitting between them. CDR3 bases: TGTGCCATCAGTGAGTCGAGAGGCTTTAGCTCCTACGAGCAGTACTTC. The encoded protein is CAISESRGFSSYEQYF.

On this clone itself: Other DNA sequences in the same sample also yield this CDR3. The J gene is TRBJ1-2, the V gene TRBV5-1; TRBD1 agrees at 7 bases. Germline-derived CDR1 and CDR2 are SGHRS and YFSETQ. With 3 bases clipped from V and 6 bases from J, the junction kept 5 bases outside the gene matches. The CDR3 covers 13 residues. The CDR3 DNA is TGCGCCAGCAGCTCGACAGGGCGTAATGGCTACACCTTC. It encodes CASSSTGRNGYTF.

The J gene is TRBJ2-1, the V gene TRBV10-3, with TRBD1 matching 7 bases. Trimming removed 6 bases from V and 0 bases from J; junction bases left unmatched: 8. Germline loops: CDR1 ENHRY, CDR2 SYGVKD. The CDR3 is 16 amino acids. The CDR3, as DNA: TGTGCCATCAGAGGGGGCATAGGGGACTCCTACAATGAGCAGTTCTTC. Translation: CAIRGGIGDSYNEQFF.

This chain uses TRBV28 with TRBJ2-5; D is unresolved. The length of the CDR3 is 14 residues. The V gene's germline CDR1 is MDHEN and CDR2 SYDVKM. The V and J ends lost 1 base and 5 bases respectively, with 11 bases between them. This CDR3 is CASSLFGRRETQYF. For the CDR3, the DNA is TGTGCCAGCAGTTTATTTGGGCGAAGGGAGACCCAGTACTTC.